One sample yielded the 25 T cell receptor beta chains listed below, sequenced in a study of blood T cell repertoires in COVID-19. Only in-frame clones appear in the TCRdb table, and some are missing; sequencing was by immunoSEQ multiplex PCR. In the table there are 45,000 to 60,000 clones, roughly nine tenths of which are singletons. Sequences were obtained from peripheral blood. The source of these receptors is a man between 60 and 75 years old with acute or convalescent COVID-19.

CDR3 residues: CASSLAGRVGYNEQFF. CDR3 bases: TGCGCCAGCAGCTTGGCCGGCAGGGTGGGATACAATGAGCAGTTCTTC. The V call is TRBV5-1, the J call TRBJ2-1, with D perhaps matching TRBD1 (5 bases). The CDR3 covers 16 residues. V gave up 0 bases and J gave up 4 bases, with 14 bases separating them. CDR1 is SGHRS, CDR2 YFSETQ, per germline.

The chain joins TRBV5-6 to TRBJ1-1, with a tentative D call TRBD1 (5 bases). V shed 4 bases and J shed 7 bases, with 14 bases lying between them. CDR3 size: 13 residues. Germline V gene sequence: CDR1 SGHDT, CDR2 YYEEEE. CDR3 DNA: TGTGCCAGCAGCGCCGGGGGAGGGGTTGAAGCTTTCTTT. This gives the protein CASSAGGGVEAFF.

This chain links TRBV5-1 with TRBJ2-1; D gene unclear. This CDR3 spans 15 amino acids. CDR1 and CDR2 (germline): SGHRS, YFSETQ. V was cut by 1 base and J by 0 bases, with 8 bases left in between. The CDR3 DNA follows: TGCGCCAGCAGCTTGCCTGATAGCTCCTACAATGAGCAGTTCTTC. It codes for CASSLPDSSYNEQFF.

The CDR3 nucleotides are TGTGCCAGCAGCCCTGGACTAGCGGGGGCCTCCACAGATACGCAGTATTTT. It is translated as CASSPGLAGASTDTQYF. This sequence joins TRBV11-2 and TRBJ2-3; 13 bases match TRBD2. Losses at the gene ends were 5 bases for V and 2 bases for J; bases not matched to a gene: 7. The CDR3 is 17 amino acids. Germline CDR1 reads SGHAT; CDR2 reads FQNNGV. The whole variable domain, filled in from reference TRBV11-2 and TRBJ2-3, reads EAGVAQSPRYKIIEKRQSVAFWCNPISGHATLYWYQQILGQGPKLLIQFQNNGVVDDSQLPKDRFSAERLKGVDSTLKIQPAKLEDSAVYLCASSPGLAGASTDTQYFGPGTRLTVL.

This clone occurred a few times. This chain uses TRBV6-6 with TRBJ1-2; D is uncertain. Germline V lookup: CDR1 MNHNY, CDR2 SVGAGI (reference sequence). CDR3 size: 13 residues. The V end lost 6 bases, the J end lost 2 bases, and 10 bases lay between the germline ends. The CDR3 DNA sequence: TGTGCCAGCAGCTATGGAGAGAACTATGGCTACACCTTC. Translation gives CASSYGENYGYTF.

The chain couples TRBV7-9 to TRBJ1-4, with 7 positions matching TRBD1. The CDR3 is made up of 16 amino acids. After removal of 4 bases from V and 0 bases from J, the junction contained 5 bases not matched to a gene. Per germline, CDR1 SEHNR and CDR2 FQNEAQ (reference sequence). In nucleotides, the CDR3 is TGTGCCAGCAGCTCTACAGGGGCTACAACTAATGAAAAACTGTTTTTT. Encoded protein: CASSSTGATTNEKLFF.

The chain combines TRBV12-3 or TRBV12-4 with TRBJ1-1, with D uncertain. V shed 3 bases and J shed 1 base, with 6 bases lying between them. There are 13 residues in the CDR3. The DNA for the CDR3 is TGTGCCAGCAGTTTCGCCGGGAACACTGAAGCTTTCTTT. This gives the protein CASSFAGNTEAFF.

V and J are TRBV25-1 and TRBJ1-2, with D maybe TRBD1 (5 bases). CDR3 length: 15 amino acids. CDR1 MGHDK and CDR2 SYGVNS come from the germline V gene. Trimming stripped 3 bases from V and 3 bases from J, with 14 bases between. CDR3 amino acids: CASSDPRGYDYGYTF. The DNA for the CDR3 is TGTGCCAGCAGTGATCCTCGGGGGTATGACTATGGCTACACCTTC.

CDR3 bases: TGCGCCAGCAGCTTGGTGGGGGGGAACACTGAAGCTTTCTTT. Protein sequence: CASSLVGGNTEAFF. This chain links TRBV5-1 with TRBJ1-1; D might be TRBD1 (5 bases). This CDR3 spans 14 amino acids. V dropped 0 bases and J dropped 1 base, with 7 bases sitting between them. Germline V gene lookup returns CDR1 SGHRS and CDR2 YFSETQ.

The chain couples TRBV10-2 to TRBJ1-5, with 8 bases identical to TRBD1. Germline-derived CDR1 and CDR2 are WSHSY and SAAADI. This CDR3 has 13 amino acids. J gave up 7 bases and V 8 bases, and 7 bases lay outside the gene matches. This chain's CDR3 is CASSPGGQQPQHF. CDR3 nucleotides: TGCGCCAGCTCACCAGGGGGCCAACAGCCCCAGCATTTT.

This chain's CDR3 is CASSTSGQNIQYF. The CDR3 DNA reads as TGTGCCAGCAGTACCAGCGGACAAAACATTCAGTACTTC. The chain joins TRBV12-3 or TRBV12-4 to TRBJ2-4, with D perhaps TRBD2 (5 bases). This CDR3 is 13 amino acids long. Trimming left V 5 bases short and J 5 bases short, with 10 bases between.

This clone was picked up a small number of times. This sequence joins TRBV27 and TRBJ2-2; D may be TRBD1 (5 bases). The germline V gene has CDR1 MNHEY and CDR2 SMNVEV (reference sequence). The V gene lost 6 bases and the J gene lost 5 bases, with 13 bases spanning the gap. The CDR3 covers 14 residues. The CDR3, as DNA: TGTGCCAGCAGAAGCAGGGCGGATACCGGGGAGCTGTTTTTT. Protein product: CASRSRADTGELFF.

The chain carries TRBV20-1 and TRBJ1-2; tentative D call: TRBD1 (6 bases). The V gene's germline CDR1 is DFQATT and CDR2 SNEGSKA (reference sequence). The CDR3 runs 11 residues. Between the trimmed V and J ends, which lost 5 bases and 6 bases, there was a span of 10 bases. CDR3 DNA: TGCAGTGCTCCAGGGGTGGATGGCTACACCTTC. This translates into CSAPGVDGYTF.

This clone showed up just a few times. The chain recombines TRBV7-9 with TRBJ1-3; D is uncertain. This CDR3 contains 15 residues. Trimming took off 5 bases at V and 0 bases at J, with 11 bases between the two ends. Germline lookup yields CDR1 SEHNR and CDR2 FQNEAQ (reference sequence). The CDR3 sequence is CASSAIGLSGNTIYF. In DNA form, the CDR3 reads TGTGCCAGCAGCGCTATCGGACTCTCTGGAAACACCATATATTTT.

The CDR3 sequence: CASSRQNTGELFF. The CDR3 DNA sequence: TGTGCCAGCAGTAGACAGAACACCGGGGAGCTGTTTTTT. V gene TRBV2 combines with J gene TRBJ2-2; D unclear. Germline loops: CDR1 SNHLY, CDR2 FYNNEI. Trimming removed 5 bases at V and 1 base at J, with 5 bases between. CDR3 length: 13 amino acids. Variable domain in full (rest from reference TRBV2 and TRBJ2-2): EPEVTQTPSHQVTQMGQEVILRCVPISNHLYFYWYRQILGQKVEFLVSFYNNEISEKSEIFDDQFSVERPDGSNFTLKIRSTKLEDSAMYFCASSRQNTGELFFGEGSRLTVL.

J is TRBJ1-1 and V is TRBV5-1, with TRBD1 matching 9 bases. This CDR3 region has 14 residues. CDR1 and CDR2 (germline): SGHRS, YFSETQ. V lost 4 bases to trimming and J lost 4 bases; unmatched junction nucleotides: 5. DNA of the CDR3: TGCGCCAGCAGCCTAGGACAGGGGTCCACTGAAGCTTTCTTT. Translation: CASSLGQGSTEAFF.

V is TRBV3-1 (or the pseudogene TRBV3-2) and J is TRBJ1-1, with a tentative D call TRBD1 (5 bases). The CDR3 runs 13 residues. Germline CDR1 is LGHDT and CDR2 is YNNKEL (reference sequence). The germline V and J ends were trimmed by 2 bases and 11 bases, with 15 bases remaining between them. CDR3 bases: TGTGCCAGCAGCCAATTAGGGGCCCCTGGGGCTTTCTTT. It specifies CASSQLGAPGAFF.

The chain has TRBV5-5 and TRBJ1-3, with D unresolved. CDR1 is SGHKS, CDR2 YYEKEE, per germline (reference sequence). The CDR3 totals 15 residues. The V gene lost 0 bases and the J gene lost 0 bases, with 7 bases spanning the gap. The CDR3 region has the DNA TGTGCCAGCAGCTTGGATTCGGGCTCTGGAAACACCATATATTTT. Translating it yields CASSLDSGSGNTIYF. Filled out from reference TRBV5-5 and TRBJ1-3, the complete variable domain reads DAGVTQSPTHLIKTRGQQVTLRCSPISGHKSVSWYQQVLGQGPQFIFQYYEKEERGRGNFPDRFSARQFPNYSSELNVNALLLGDSALYLCASSLDSGSGNTIYFGEGSWLTVV.

The chain links TRBV5-1 to TRBJ2-1, with D possibly TRBD1 on 6 matching bases. The CDR3 has 14 residues. V was trimmed by 7 bases and J by 9 bases, leaving 20 bases between them. In germline, CDR1 is SGHRS, CDR2 YFSETQ. CDR3 DNA sequence: TGCGCCAGCGCTACAATACAACAGGGCGGTGAGCAGTTCTTC. Translating gives CASATIQQGGEQFF.

This chain connects TRBV12-5 to TRBJ1-6, with D possibly being TRBD1 (5 bases). The CDR3 length is 14 residues. CDR1 and CDR2 (germline): LGHNT, FRNRAP. V lost 6 bases to trimming and J lost 8 bases, with 14 bases between them. CDR3 sequence (DNA): TGTGCTAGTGGCCCTCCAGGGCTGGATTCACCCCTCCACTTT. Its translation is CASGPPGLDSPLHF.

This clone was seen a single time. This rearrangement joins TRBV6-5 to TRBJ1-5; D is possibly TRBD1 (6 bases). The CDR3 length is 13 residues. CDR1 is MNHEY, CDR2 SVGAGI, per germline. Trimming cost V 6 bases and J 4 bases, with 10 bases left between them. DNA of the CDR3: TGTGCCAGCAGGCGAACAGGGAATCAGCCCCAGCATTTT. Translation gives CASRRTGNQPQHF.

This clone appeared a few times. The rearrangement joins TRBV5-6 to TRBJ1-6; no firm D call. Germline values: CDR1 SGHDT, CDR2 YYEEEE. V lost 0 bases, J lost 7 bases, and 11 bases lay in between. This CDR3 contains 15 residues. The CDR3 reads CASSLVEGENSPLHF. DNA for the CDR3: TGTGCCAGCAGCTTGGTAGAAGGAGAGAATTCACCCCTCCACTTT.

This clone was detected only once. The chain joins TRBV18 to TRBJ2-2; D unclear. The CDR3 has 13 amino acids. Germline lookup yields CDR1 KGHSH and CDR2 LQKENI. V lost 0 bases to trimming and J lost 7 bases, with 6 bases between them. The CDR3 bases are TGTGCCAGCTCACCACCTATCGTCGGGGAGCTGTTTTTT. Translating gives CASSPPIVGELFF.

V gene TRBV9 combines with J gene TRBJ2-5; D perhaps matches TRBD2 (5 bases). V dropped 0 bases and J dropped 4 bases, with 10 bases sitting between them. The germline gives CDR1 SGDLS, CDR2 YYNGEE. This CDR3 is 14 amino acids long. CDR3 region: CASSVGRGRETQYF. CDR3 nucleotide sequence: TGTGCCAGCAGCGTAGGGCGAGGGCGAGAGACCCAGTACTTC.

DNA for the CDR3: TGTGCCACCACACCTCGGGGATCGGATTCACCCCTCCACTTT. It is translated as CATTPRGSDSPLHF. This chain links TRBV10-3 with TRBJ1-6; D gene ambiguous. The germline V gene has CDR1 ENHRY and CDR2 SYGVKD. The germline V and J ends were trimmed by 10 bases and 8 bases, with 18 bases remaining between them. The CDR3 consists of 14 residues.